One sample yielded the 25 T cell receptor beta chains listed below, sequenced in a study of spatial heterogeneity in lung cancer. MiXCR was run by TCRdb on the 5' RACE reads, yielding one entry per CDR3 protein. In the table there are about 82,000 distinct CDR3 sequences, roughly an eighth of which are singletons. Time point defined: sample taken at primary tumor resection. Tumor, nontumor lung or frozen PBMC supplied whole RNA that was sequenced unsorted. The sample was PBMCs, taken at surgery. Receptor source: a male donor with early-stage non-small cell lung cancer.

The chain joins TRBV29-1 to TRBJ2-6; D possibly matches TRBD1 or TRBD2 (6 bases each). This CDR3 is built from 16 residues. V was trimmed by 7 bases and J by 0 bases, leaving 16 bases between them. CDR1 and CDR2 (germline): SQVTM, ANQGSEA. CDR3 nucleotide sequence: TGCAGCGCGGGGGACACTAGATCCTCTGGGGCCAACGTCCTGACTTTC. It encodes CSAGDTRSSGANVLTF.

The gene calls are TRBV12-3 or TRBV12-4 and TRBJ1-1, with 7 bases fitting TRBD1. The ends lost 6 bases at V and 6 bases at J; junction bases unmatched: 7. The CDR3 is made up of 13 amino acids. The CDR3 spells CASRNTGVAEAFF. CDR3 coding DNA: TGTGCCAGCAGGAACACAGGGGTGGCTGAAGCTTTCTTT.

The CDR3 DNA sequence: TGCGCCAGCAGCCAAGATTCTGGGATCGGGGAGCTGTTTTTT. It codes for CASSQDSGIGELFF. The rearrangement joins TRBV4-1 to TRBJ2-2; D is ambiguous. Trimming took 0 bases from V and 7 from J, leaving 9 bases between them. CDR3 length equals 14 residues. Germline V gene data show CDR1 as MGHRA and CDR2 as YSYEKL.

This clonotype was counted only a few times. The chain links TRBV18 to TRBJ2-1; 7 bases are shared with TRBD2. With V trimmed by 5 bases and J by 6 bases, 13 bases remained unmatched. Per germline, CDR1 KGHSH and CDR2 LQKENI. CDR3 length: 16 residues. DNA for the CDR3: TGTGCCAGCTCATCTACCACACAGCGGGATCGCAATGAGCAGTTCTTC. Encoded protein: CASSSTTQRDRNEQFF.

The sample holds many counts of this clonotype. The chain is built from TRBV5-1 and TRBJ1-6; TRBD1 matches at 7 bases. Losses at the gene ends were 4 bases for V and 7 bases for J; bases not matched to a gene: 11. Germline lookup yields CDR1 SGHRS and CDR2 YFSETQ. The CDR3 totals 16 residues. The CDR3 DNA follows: TGCGCCAGCAGCCAAGGAAGGGACAGTCTCAATTCACCCCTCCACTTT. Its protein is CASSQGRDSLNSPLHF.

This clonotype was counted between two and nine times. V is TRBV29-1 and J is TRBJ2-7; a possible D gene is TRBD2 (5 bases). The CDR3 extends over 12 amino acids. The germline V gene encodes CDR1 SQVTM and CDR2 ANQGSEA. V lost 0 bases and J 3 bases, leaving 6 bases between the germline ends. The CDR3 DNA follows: TGCAGCGTTGAAGAAGAGGGCTACGAGCAGTACTTC. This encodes CSVEEEGYEQYF.

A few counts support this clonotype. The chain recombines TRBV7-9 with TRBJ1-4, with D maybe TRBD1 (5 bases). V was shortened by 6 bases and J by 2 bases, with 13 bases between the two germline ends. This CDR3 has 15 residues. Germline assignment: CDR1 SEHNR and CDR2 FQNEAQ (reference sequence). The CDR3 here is CASSSTGGTNEKLFF. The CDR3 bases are TGTGCCAGCAGTTCCACAGGTGGCACTAATGAAAAACTGTTTTTT.

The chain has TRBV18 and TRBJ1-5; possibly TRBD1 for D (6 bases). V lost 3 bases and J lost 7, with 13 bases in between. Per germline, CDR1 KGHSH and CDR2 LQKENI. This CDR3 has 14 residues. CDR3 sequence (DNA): TGTGCCAGCTCACCGGGGGCAGGGGCGCAGCCCCAGCATTTT. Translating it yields CASSPGAGAQPQHF.

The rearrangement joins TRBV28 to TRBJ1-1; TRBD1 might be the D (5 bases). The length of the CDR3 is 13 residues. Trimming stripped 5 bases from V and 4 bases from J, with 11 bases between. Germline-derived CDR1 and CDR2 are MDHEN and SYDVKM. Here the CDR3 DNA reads TGTGCCAGCAGTCCCCAGACAGTCACTGAAGCTTTCTTT. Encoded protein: CASSPQTVTEAFF.

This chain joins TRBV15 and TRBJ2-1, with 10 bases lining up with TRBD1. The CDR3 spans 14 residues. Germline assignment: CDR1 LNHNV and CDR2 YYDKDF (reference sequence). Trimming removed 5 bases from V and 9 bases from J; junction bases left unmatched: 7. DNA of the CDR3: TGTGCCACCAGCCGGGACAGGGGAGTTCGTGAGCAGTTCTTC. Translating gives CATSRDRGVREQFF.

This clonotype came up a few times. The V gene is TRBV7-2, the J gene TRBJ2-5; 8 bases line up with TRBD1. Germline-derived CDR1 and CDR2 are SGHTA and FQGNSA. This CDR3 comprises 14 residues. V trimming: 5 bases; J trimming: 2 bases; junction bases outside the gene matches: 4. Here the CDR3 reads CASSVYRGQETQYF. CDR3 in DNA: TGTGCCAGCAGCGTATACAGGGGGCAAGAGACCCAGTACTTC.

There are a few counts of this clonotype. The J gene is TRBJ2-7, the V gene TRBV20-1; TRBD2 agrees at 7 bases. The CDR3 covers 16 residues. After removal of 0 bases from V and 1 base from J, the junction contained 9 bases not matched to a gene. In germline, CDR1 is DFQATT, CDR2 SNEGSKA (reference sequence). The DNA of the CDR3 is TGCAGTGCTAGAGATAAGAGGGCGGGAGTTTCCTACGAGCAGTACTTC. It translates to CSARDKRAGVSYEQYF.

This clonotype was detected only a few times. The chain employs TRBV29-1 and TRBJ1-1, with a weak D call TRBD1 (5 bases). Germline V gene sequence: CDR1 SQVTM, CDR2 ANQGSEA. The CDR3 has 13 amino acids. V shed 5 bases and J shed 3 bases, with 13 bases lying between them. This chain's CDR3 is CSVRGRGDTEAFF. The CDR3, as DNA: TGCAGCGTTAGGGGACGCGGGGACACTGAAGCTTTCTTT. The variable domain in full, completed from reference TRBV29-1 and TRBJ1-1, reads SAVISQKPSRDICQRGTSLTIQCQVDSQVTMMFWYRQQPGQSLTLIATANQGSEATYESGFVIDKFPISRPNLTFSTLTVSNMSPEDSSIYLCSVRGRGDTEAFFGQGTRLTVV.

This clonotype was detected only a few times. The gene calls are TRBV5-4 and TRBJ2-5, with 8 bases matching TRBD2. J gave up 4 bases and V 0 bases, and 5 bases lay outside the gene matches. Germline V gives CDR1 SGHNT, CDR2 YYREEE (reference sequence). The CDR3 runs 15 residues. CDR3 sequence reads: CASSLDGGARETQYF. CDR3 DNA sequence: TGTGCCAGCAGCTTGGACGGGGGGGCTAGAGAGACCCAGTACTTC.

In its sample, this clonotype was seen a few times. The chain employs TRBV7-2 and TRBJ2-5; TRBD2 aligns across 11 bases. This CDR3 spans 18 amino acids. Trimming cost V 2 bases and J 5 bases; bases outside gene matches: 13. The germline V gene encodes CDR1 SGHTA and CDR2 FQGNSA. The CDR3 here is CASSLISGGATSLETQYF. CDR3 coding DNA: TGTGCCAGCAGCTTAATTAGCGGGGGGGCTACTAGTTTGGAGACCCAGTACTTC.

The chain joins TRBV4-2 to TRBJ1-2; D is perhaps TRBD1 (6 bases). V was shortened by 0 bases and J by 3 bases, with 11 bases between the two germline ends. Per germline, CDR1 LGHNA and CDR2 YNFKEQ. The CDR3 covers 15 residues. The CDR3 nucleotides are TGTGCCAGCAGCCAAGAACAGGGCGGTGACTATGGCTACACCTTC. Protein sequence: CASSQEQGGDYGYTF.

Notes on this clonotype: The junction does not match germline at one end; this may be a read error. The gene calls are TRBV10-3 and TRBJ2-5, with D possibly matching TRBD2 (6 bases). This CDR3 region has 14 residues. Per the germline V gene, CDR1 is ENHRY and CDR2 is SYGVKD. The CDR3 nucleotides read TGTGCCATCAGTGAGGCTAGCGTCGGGGAGACCCACTACTTC. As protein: CAISEASVGETHYF.

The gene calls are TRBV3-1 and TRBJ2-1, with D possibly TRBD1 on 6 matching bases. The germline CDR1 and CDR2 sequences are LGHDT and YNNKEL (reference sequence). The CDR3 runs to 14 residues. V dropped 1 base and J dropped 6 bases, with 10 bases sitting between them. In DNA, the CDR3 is TGTGCCAGCAGCCAAGCCGGACAGAGCAATGAGCAGTTCTTC. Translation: CASSQAGQSNEQFF.

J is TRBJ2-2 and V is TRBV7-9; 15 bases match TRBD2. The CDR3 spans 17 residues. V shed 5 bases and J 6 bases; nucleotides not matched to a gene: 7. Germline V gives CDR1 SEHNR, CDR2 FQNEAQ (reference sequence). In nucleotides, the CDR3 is TGTGCCAGCAGCCCTGGACTAGCGGGAGGGCCCGCCGGGGAGCTGTTTTTT. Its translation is CASSPGLAGGPAGELFF.

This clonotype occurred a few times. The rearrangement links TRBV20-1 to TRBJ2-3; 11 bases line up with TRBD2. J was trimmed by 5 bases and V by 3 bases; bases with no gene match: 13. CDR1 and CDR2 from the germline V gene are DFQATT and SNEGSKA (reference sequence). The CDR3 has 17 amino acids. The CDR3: CSARPQLFTSGRDTQYF. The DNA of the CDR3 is TGCAGTGCTAGGCCTCAGCTCTTTACTAGCGGGAGAGATACGCAGTATTTT.

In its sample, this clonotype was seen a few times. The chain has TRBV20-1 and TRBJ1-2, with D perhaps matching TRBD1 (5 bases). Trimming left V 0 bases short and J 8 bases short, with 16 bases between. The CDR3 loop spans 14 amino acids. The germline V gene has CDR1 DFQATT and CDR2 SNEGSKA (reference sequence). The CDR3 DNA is TGCAGTGCTAGAGATACCAGGGAAAGGTGGGGCTACACCTTC. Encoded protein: CSARDTRERWGYTF.

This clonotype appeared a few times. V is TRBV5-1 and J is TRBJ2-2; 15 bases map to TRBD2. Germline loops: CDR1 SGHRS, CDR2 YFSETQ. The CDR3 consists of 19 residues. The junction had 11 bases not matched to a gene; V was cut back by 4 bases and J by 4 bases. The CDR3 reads CASSLRTSGGAGGTGELFF. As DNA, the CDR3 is TGCGCCAGCAGCCTGCGGACTAGCGGGGGGGCCGGAGGCACCGGGGAGCTGTTTTTT.

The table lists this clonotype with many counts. Here the CDR3 reads CASSLRVSNQPQHF. The CDR3 DNA reads TGTGCCAGCAGCCTCAGGGTTAGCAATCAGCCCCAGCATTTT. The chain employs TRBV7-2 and TRBJ1-5; the D gene is possibly TRBD1 (5 bases). The germline V gene encodes CDR1 SGHTA and CDR2 FQGNSA. The CDR3 covers 14 residues. V was pared by 5 bases and J by 0 bases, with 8 bases between. Full variable domain (missing parts from reference TRBV7-2 and TRBJ1-5): GAGVSQSPSNKVTEKGKDVELRCDPISGHTALYWYRQSLGQGLEFLIYFQGNSAPDKSGLPSDRFSAERTGGSVSTLTIQRTQQEDSAVYLCASSLRVSNQPQHFGDGTRLSIL.

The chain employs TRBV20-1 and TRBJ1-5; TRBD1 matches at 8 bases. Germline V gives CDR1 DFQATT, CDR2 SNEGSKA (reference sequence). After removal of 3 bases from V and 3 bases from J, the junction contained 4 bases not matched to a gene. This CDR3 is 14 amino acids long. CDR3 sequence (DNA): TGCAGTGCTAGTGGACAGGGAGTCAATCAGCCCCAGCATTTT. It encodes CSASGQGVNQPQHF.

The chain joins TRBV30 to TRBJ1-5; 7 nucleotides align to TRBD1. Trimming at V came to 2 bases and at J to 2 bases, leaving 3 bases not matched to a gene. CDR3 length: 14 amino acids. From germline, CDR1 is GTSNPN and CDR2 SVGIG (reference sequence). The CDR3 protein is CAWSRDRGNQPQHF. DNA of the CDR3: TGTGCCTGGAGTCGTGACAGGGGCAATCAGCCCCAGCATTTT.